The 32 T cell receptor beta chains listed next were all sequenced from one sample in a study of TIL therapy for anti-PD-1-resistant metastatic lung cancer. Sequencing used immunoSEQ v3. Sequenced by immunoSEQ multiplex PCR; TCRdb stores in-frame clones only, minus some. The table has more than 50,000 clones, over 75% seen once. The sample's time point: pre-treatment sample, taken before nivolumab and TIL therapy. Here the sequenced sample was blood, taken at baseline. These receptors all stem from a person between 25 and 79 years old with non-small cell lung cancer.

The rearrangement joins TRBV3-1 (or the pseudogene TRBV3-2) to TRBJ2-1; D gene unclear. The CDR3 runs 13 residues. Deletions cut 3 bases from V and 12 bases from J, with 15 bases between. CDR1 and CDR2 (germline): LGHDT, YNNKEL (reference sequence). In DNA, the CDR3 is TGTGCCAGCAGCCAGCCCCCCCTGGCAGGGCAGTTCTTC. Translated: CASSQPPLAGQFF.

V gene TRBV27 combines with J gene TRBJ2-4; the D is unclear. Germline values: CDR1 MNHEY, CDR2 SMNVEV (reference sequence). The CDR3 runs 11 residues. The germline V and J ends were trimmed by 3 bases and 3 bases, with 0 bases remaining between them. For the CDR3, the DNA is TGTGCCAGCAGTTTCAAAAACATTCAGTACTTC. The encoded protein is CASSFKNIQYF.

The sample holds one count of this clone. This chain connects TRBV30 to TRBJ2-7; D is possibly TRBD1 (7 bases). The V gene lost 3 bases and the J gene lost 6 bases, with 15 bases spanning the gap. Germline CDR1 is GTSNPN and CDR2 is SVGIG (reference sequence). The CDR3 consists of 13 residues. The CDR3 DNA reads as TGTGCCTGGAGCAGGGGGGTTTTGGGCGAGCAGTACTTC. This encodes CAWSRGVLGEQYF. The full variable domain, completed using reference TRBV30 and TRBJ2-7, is SQTIHQWPATLVQPVGSPLSLECTVEGTSNPNLYWYRQAAGRGLQLLFYSVGIGQISSEVPQNLSASRPQDRQFILSSKKLLLSDSGFYLCAWSRGVLGEQYFGPGTRLTVT.

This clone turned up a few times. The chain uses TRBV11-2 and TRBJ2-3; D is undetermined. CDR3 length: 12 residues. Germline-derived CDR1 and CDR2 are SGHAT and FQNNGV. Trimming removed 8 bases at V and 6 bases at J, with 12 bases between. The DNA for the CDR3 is TGTGCCAGCGGTTGGGTCCAGGATACGCAGTATTTT. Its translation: CASGWVQDTQYF.

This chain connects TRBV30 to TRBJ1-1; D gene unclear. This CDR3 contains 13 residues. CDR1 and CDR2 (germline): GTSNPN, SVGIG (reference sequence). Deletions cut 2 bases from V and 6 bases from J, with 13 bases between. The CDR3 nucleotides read TGTGCCTGGAGTAGCCAGCCGGCGTCTGAAGCTTTCTTT. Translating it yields CAWSSQPASEAFF. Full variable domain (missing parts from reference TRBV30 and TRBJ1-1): SQTIHQWPATLVQPVGSPLSLECTVEGTSNPNLYWYRQAAGRGLQLLFYSVGIGQISSEVPQNLSASRPQDRQFILSSKKLLLSDSGFYLCAWSSQPASEAFFGQGTRLTVV.

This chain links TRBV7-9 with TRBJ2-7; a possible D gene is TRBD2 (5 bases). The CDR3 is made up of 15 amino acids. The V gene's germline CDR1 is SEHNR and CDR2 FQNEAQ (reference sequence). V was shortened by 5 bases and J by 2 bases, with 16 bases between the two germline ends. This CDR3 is CASSPPEVLTYEQYF. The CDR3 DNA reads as TGTGCCAGCAGCCCCCCGGAGGTCCTTACCTACGAGCAGTACTTC. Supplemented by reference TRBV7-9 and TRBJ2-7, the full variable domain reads DTGVSQNPRHKITKRGQNVTFRCDPISEHNRLYWYRQTLGQGPEFLTYFQNEAQLEKSRLLSDRFSAERPKGSFSTLEIQRTEQGDSAMYLCASSPPEVLTYEQYFGPGTRLTVT.

Here the CDR3 reads CASRRTLGEQYF. DNA for the CDR3: TGTGCCAGCAGACGCACTTTGGGGGAGCAGTACTTC. The chain employs TRBV12-3 or TRBV12-4 and TRBJ2-7; D call uncertain. The CDR3 totals 12 residues. Trimming took off 6 bases at V and 7 bases at J, with 13 bases between the two ends.

The CDR3 region is CASSNPGHTGVNYGYTF. The CDR3 bases are TGTGCCAGCAGTAATCCGGGACACACGGGGGTTAACTATGGCTACACCTTC. The rearrangement links TRBV11-2 to TRBJ1-2; D possibly corresponds to TRBD1 (6 bases). Per the germline V gene, CDR1 is SGHAT and CDR2 is FQNNGV. V was clipped by 6 bases and J by 1 base, with 21 bases between them. This CDR3 spans 17 amino acids.

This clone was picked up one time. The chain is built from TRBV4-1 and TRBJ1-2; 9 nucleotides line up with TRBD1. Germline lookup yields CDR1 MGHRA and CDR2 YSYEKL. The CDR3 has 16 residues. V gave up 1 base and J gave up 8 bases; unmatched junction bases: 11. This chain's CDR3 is CASSQGGTGGRRGYTF. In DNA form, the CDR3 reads TGCGCCAGCAGCCAAGGAGGAACAGGGGGCAGGAGAGGCTACACCTTC.

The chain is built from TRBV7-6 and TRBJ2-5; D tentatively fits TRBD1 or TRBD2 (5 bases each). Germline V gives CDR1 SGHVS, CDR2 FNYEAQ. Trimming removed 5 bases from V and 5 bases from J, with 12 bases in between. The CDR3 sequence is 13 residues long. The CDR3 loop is CASSPTGRETQYF. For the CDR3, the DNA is TGTGCCAGCAGCCCCACGGGGCGGGAGACCCAGTACTTC. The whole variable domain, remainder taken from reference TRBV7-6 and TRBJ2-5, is GAGVSQSPRYKVTKRGQDVALRCDPISGHVSLYWYRQALGQGPEFLTYFNYEAQQDKSGLPNDRFSAERPEGSISTLTIQRTEQRDSAMYRCASSPTGRETQYFGPGTRLLVL.

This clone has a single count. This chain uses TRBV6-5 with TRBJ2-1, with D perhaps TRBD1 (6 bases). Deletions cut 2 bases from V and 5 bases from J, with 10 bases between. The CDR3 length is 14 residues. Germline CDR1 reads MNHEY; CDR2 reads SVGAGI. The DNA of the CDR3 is TGTGCCAGCAGTTACCCAGGGGATGACAATGAGCAGTTCTTC. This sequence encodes CASSYPGDDNEQFF.

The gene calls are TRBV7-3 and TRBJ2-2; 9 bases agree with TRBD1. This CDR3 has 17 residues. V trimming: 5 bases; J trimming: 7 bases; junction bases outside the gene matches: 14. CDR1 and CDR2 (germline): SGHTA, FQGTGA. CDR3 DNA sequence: TGTGCCAGCAGCCAGGGACAGGGAGGCTCCCCGAACGGGGAGCTGTTTTTT. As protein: CASSQGQGGSPNGELFF.

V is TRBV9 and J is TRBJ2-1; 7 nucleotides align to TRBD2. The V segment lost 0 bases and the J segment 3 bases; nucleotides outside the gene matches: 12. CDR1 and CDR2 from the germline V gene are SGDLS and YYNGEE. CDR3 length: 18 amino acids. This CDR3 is CASSVGGSRVGLYNEQFF. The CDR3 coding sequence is TGTGCCAGCAGCGTAGGCGGGAGCAGGGTCGGCCTCTACAATGAGCAGTTCTTC.

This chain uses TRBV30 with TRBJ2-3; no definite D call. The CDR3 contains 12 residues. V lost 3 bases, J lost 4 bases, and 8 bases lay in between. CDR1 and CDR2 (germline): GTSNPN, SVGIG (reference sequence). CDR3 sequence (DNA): TGTGCCTGGAGCGCCCAGGCAGATACGCAGTATTTT. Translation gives CAWSAQADTQYF.

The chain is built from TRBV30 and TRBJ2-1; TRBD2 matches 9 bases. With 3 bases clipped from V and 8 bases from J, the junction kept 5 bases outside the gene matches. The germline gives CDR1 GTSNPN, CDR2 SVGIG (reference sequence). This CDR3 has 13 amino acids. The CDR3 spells CAWRRGGGYEQFF. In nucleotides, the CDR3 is TGTGCCTGGAGGCGGGGGGGCGGGTATGAGCAGTTCTTC.

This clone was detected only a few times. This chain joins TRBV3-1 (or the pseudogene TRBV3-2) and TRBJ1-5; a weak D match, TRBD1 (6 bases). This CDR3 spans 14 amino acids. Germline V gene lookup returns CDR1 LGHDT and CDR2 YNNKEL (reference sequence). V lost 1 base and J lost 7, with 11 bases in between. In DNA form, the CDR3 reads TGTGCCAGCAGCCAAGCGGGGGGCTGGCAGCCCCAGCATTTT. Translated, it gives CASSQAGGWQPQHF.

Here the CDR3 DNA reads TGCGCCAGCAGCCCCGGGACAGGGGCGACCAACACTGAAGCTTTCTTT. Translated: CASSPGTGATNTEAFF. V is TRBV4-1 and J is TRBJ1-1; 10 positions match TRBD1. V trimming: 4 bases; J trimming: 2 bases; junction bases outside the gene matches: 7. The CDR3 is 16 amino acids. Germline assignment: CDR1 MGHRA and CDR2 YSYEKL.

CDR3 nucleotides: TGTGCCAGCAGCTCCGTACAGGGCCGGGGCGGCTACACCTTC. This gives the protein CASSSVQGRGGYTF. The chain employs TRBV7-3 and TRBJ1-2; weak D call: TRBD1 (6 bases). The V end was cut by 4 bases, the J end by 8 bases, with 17 bases between. Germline V CDR1 and CDR2: SGHTA, FQGTGA. This CDR3 contains 14 residues.

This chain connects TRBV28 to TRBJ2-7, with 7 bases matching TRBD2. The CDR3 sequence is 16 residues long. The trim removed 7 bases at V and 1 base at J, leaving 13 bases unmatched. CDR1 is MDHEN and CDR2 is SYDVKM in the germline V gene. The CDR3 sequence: CASTVIVAGGSYEQYF. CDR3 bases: TGTGCCAGCACCGTCATCGTAGCGGGTGGGTCCTACGAGCAGTACTTC.

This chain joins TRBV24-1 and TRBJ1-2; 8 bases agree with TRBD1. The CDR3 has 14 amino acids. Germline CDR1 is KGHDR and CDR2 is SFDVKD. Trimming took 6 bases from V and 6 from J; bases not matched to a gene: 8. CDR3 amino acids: CATSPGRGRNGYTF. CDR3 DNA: TGTGCCACCAGTCCTGGCAGGGGGCGAAATGGCTACACCTTC.

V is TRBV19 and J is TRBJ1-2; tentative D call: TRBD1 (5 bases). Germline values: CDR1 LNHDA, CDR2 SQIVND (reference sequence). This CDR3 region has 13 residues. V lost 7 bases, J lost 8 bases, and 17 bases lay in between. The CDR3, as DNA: TGTGCCAGTACAGAGGGGCGGGCTTACGGCTACACCTTC. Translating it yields CASTEGRAYGYTF. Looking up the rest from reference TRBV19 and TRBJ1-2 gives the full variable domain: DGGITQSPKYLFRKEGQNVTLSCEQNLNHDAMYWYRQDPGQGLRLIYYSQIVNDFQKGDIAEGYSVSREKKESFPLTVTSAQKNPTAFYLCASTEGRAYGYTFGSGTRLTVV.

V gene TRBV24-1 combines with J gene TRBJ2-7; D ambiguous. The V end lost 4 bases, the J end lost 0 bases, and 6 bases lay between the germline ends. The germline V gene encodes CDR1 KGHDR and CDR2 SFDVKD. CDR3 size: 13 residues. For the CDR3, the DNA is TGTGCCACCAGTGACGGAAGCTCCTACGAGCAGTACTTC. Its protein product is CATSDGSSYEQYF.

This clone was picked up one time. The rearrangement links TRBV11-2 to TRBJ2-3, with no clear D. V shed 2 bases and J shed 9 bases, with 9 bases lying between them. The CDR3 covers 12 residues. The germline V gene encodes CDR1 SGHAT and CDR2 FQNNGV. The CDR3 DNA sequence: TGTGCCAGCAGCTTACTTCCCGGCACGCAGTATTTT. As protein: CASSLLPGTQYF.

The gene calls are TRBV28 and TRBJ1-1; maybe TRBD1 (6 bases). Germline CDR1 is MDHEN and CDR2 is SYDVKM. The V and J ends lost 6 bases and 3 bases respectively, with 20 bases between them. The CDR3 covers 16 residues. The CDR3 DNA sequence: TGTGCCAGCAGCCGCGTCGGGGGCGCGGCTGACACTGAAGCTTTCTTT. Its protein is CASSRVGGAADTEAFF.

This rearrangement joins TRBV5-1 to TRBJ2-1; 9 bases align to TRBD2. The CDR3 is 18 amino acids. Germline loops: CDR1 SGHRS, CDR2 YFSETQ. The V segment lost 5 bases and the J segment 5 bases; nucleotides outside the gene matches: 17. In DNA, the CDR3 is TGCGCCAGCAGGTCCCCTAGGGCGGGGGGGGCACAAAACAATGAGCAGTTCTTC. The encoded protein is CASRSPRAGGAQNNEQFF. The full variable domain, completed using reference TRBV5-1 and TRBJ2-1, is KAGVTQTPRYLIKTRGQQVTLSCSPISGHRSVSWYQQTPGQGLQFLFEYFSETQRNKGNFPGRFSGRQFSNSRSEMNVSTLELGDSALYLCASRSPRAGGAQNNEQFFGPGTRLTVL.

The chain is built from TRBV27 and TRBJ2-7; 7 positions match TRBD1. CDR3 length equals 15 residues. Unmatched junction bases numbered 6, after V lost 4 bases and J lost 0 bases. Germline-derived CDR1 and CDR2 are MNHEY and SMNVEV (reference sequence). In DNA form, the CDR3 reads TGTGCCAGCAGTTCTTCCGGGACAGTCTCCTACGAGCAGTACTTC. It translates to CASSSSGTVSYEQYF.

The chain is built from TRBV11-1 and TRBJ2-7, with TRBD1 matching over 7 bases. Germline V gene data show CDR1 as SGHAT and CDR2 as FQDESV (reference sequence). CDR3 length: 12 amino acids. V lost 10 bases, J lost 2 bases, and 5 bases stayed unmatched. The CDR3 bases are TGTGCCATCGGGACAGTTCCCTACGAGCAGTACTTC. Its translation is CAIGTVPYEQYF.

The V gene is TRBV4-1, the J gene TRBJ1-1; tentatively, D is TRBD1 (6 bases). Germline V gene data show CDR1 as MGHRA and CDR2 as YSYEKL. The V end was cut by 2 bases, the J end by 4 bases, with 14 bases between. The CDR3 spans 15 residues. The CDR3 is CASSQTIRGSTEAFF. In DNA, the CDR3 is TGCGCCAGCAGCCAAACCATCAGGGGAAGCACTGAAGCTTTCTTT.

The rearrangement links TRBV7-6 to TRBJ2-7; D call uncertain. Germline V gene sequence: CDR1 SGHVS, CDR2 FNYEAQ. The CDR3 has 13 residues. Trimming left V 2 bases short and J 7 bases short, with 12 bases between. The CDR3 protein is CASSLSVRGEQYF. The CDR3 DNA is TGTGCCAGCAGCTTATCCGTGCGTGGGGAGCAGTACTTC.

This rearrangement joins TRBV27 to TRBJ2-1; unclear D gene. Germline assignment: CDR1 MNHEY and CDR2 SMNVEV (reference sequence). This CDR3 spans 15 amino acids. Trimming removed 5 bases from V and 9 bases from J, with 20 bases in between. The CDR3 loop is CASSQDSGPWSEQFF. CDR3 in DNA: TGTGCCAGCAGTCAAGACTCCGGGCCCTGGAGTGAGCAGTTCTTC.

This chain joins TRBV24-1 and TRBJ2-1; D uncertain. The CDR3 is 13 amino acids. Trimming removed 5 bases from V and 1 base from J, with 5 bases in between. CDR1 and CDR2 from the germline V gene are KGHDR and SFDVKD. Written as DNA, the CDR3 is TGTGCCACCAGTGCTAATTCCTACAATGAGCAGTTCTTC. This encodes CATSANSYNEQFF.

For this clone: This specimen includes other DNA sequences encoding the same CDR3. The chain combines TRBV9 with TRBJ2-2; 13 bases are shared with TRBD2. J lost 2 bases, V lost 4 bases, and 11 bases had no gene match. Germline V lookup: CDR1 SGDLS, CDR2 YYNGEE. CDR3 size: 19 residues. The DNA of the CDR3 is TGTGCCAGCAGCAAAAGGGCGGGGGGACTAGCGGGAAACACCGGGGAGCTGTTTTTT. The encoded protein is CASSKRAGGLAGNTGELFF.